The T cell receptor (beta chain) under discussion was sequenced for a study of blood T cell repertoires in COVID-19. Study in general: The United States, Italy and Spain supplied acute and convalescent COVID-19 samples.

Generated by immunoSEQ multiplex PCR, the TCRdb table keeps only in-frame clones and is missing some. In the table there are about 13,000 clones, 70% to 90% of which are singletons. This CDR3 has 18 residues. Between the trimmed V and J ends, which lost 0 bases and 0 bases, there was a span of 18 bases. V is TRBV23-1 and J is TRBJ2-7; D may be TRBD2 (5 bases). TRBV23-1 counts as an open reading frame of uncertain function. The sequenced sample was peripheral blood. This receptor was obtained from a human donor in a cohort sampled during active COVID-19. The CDR3: CASSQSAGEGSCSYEQYF. CDR3 bases: TGCGCCAGCAGTCAATCGGCGGGCGAGGGCAGTTGCTCCTACGAGCAGTACTTC.